Shown below are 14 T cell receptor beta chains from a single sample sequenced in a study of shared clonotypes between healthy human individuals (dated by TCRdb to 2019 to 2021). The receptor library was made with the immunoSEQ multiplex PCR assay. TCRdb took this table from immuneACCESS and kept in-frame rearrangements with V and J called. Such tables lack part of the clones; where checked against another copy, unresolved V genes explain under half of the gap, and the rest is unexplained. Within this sample are more than 2 million clones, with about 95% of them counted one time only. The leading ten clones occupy roughly 1% of the sample. CD8 naive samples consisted of CD45RO-negative cells that were positively selected for CCR7, yielding a CD45RA+CCR7+ population without TemRA cells. The sequenced material came from naive CD8+ T cells sorted from blood. Read against the paper, the sample's cell subset or site label means: CD45RA+CCR7+. Source of these receptors: a man aged 18-30 years in good health.

The chain links TRBV11-2 to TRBJ2-5, with 7 bases matching TRBD1. This CDR3 spans 15 amino acids. Germline V gene lookup returns CDR1 SGHAT and CDR2 FQNNGV. Trimming removed 3 bases from V and 5 bases from J; junction bases left unmatched: 9. Here the CDR3 DNA reads TGTGCCAGCAGCTTCCCGGGACAGTCCTGGGAGACCCAGTACTTC. It translates to CASSFPGQSWETQYF.

This clone was seen a single time. DNA of the CDR3: TGTGCCACCAGCAGAGGCGGAGGGGAAGGGATTCAGTACTTC. Its translation is CATSRGGGEGIQYF. The chain uses TRBV15 and TRBJ2-4; D may be TRBD2 (6 bases). CDR3 size: 14 residues. The V end lost 1 base, the J end lost 10 bases, and 14 bases lay between the germline ends. From germline, CDR1 is LNHNV and CDR2 YYDKDF (reference sequence).

The rearrangement joins TRBV10-2 to TRBJ2-7, with a weak D call TRBD1 (5 bases). The CDR3 is 13 amino acids. Germline CDR1 is WSHSY and CDR2 is SAAADI. V gave up 7 bases and J gave up 2 bases, with 12 bases separating them. The CDR3 sequence: CASTRTTTYEQYF. CDR3 sequence (DNA): TGCGCCAGCACCCGGACAACCACCTACGAGCAGTACTTC.

J is TRBJ2-7 and V is TRBV7-6; TRBD1 matches at 7 bases. V trimming: 4 bases; J trimming: 3 bases; junction bases outside the gene matches: 18. The CDR3 consists of 18 residues. CDR1 and CDR2 from the germline V gene are SGHVS and FNYEAQ. The CDR3 DNA reads TGTGCCAGCAGCTCAGCCCCCCTCGGGACAGAAGTGGACTACGAGCAGTACTTC. This codes for CASSSAPLGTEVDYEQYF.

J is TRBJ1-1 and V is TRBV10-1; 7 nucleotides agree with TRBD1. This CDR3 region has 16 residues. Germline V lookup: CDR1 WNHNN, CDR2 SYGVQD (reference sequence). The V segment lost 1 base and the J segment 4 bases; nucleotides outside the gene matches: 9. The CDR3 bases are TGCGCCAGCAGTGAGTACCAGGGGGGTCTGGGCACTGAAGCTTTCTTT. The encoded protein is CASSEYQGGLGTEAFF.

As for this clone: The sample carries other DNA sequences with the same CDR3. The chain uses TRBV30 and TRBJ2-7; no reliable D call. The CDR3 runs to 13 residues. Germline V gene sequence: CDR1 GTSNPN, CDR2 SVGIG (reference sequence). The V and J ends lost 0 bases and 2 bases respectively, with 8 bases between them. The CDR3 DNA sequence: TGTGCCTGGAGTGTAGGGCAGCCCTACGAGCAGTACTTC. This translates into CAWSVGQPYEQYF.

This chain uses TRBV7-9 with TRBJ2-7, with D maybe TRBD2 (6 bases). The CDR3 has 15 amino acids. Trimming removed 2 bases from V and 0 bases from J, with 11 bases in between. Germline V gives CDR1 SEHNR, CDR2 FQNEAQ (reference sequence). The CDR3 DNA sequence: TGTGCCAGCAGCTTATGGGACTTTAGCTCCTACGAGCAGTACTTC. Protein: CASSLWDFSSYEQYF.

The rearrangement links TRBV4-3 to TRBJ2-1; the D is unclear. The CDR3 consists of 15 residues. Germline CDR1 LGHNA, CDR2 YSLEER. Trimming took 5 bases from V and 2 from J, leaving 13 bases between them. In DNA, the CDR3 is TGCGCCAGCAGCGCAGGCTTTTCCACCTACAATGAGCAGTTCTTC. Translation: CASSAGFSTYNEQFF.

The CDR3 DNA reads as TGTGCCAGCAGTTTATCGACTTGGGCAGCCCCGCAGTATTTT. This codes for CASSLSTWAAPQYF. V usage is TRBV27 and J usage is TRBJ2-3, with D unresolved. There are 14 residues in the CDR3. V shed 0 bases and J shed 10 bases, with 14 bases lying between them. CDR1 MNHEY and CDR2 SMNVEV come from the germline V gene (reference sequence).

V is TRBV27 and J is TRBJ1-3; D is unresolved. This CDR3 has 17 amino acids. Germline CDR1 MNHEY, CDR2 SMNVEV (reference sequence). Trimming shortened V by 6 bases and J by 0 bases, and 18 bases separated the two germline ends. The CDR3 region has the DNA TGTGCCAGCAGCCCTGGAGTCGGTGGGTTCTCTGGAAACACCATATATTTT. This translates into CASSPGVGGFSGNTIYF.

V is TRBV10-2 and J is TRBJ1-1; D is possibly TRBD1 (5 bases). Trimming removed 7 bases at V and 3 bases at J, with 9 bases between. CDR1 and CDR2 (germline): WSHSY, SAAADI. CDR3 length equals 12 residues. The CDR3 sequence: CASIDSHTEAFF. Written as DNA, the CDR3 is TGCGCCAGCATCGACAGCCACACTGAAGCTTTCTTT.

The CDR3, as DNA: TGCGCCAGCAGCCACGGGAGGGGTCAGAATGAGCAGTTCTTC. Encoded protein: CASSHGRGQNEQFF. The rearrangement links TRBV4-3 to TRBJ2-1, with 8 nucleotides matching TRBD2. The V segment lost 3 bases and the J segment 7 bases; nucleotides outside the gene matches: 5. There are 14 residues in the CDR3. Germline V CDR1 and CDR2: LGHNA, YSLEER.

The chain carries TRBV19 and TRBJ2-1; the match to TRBD1 covers 7 bases. The CDR3 consists of 18 residues. Germline CDR1 and CDR2: LNHDA and SQIVND (reference sequence). V trimming: 1 base; J trimming: 0 bases; junction bases outside the gene matches: 9. CDR3 in DNA: TGTGCCAGTAGTATAGGCCCTTGGGACAGCCTCTCCTACAATGAGCAGTTCTTC. It encodes CASSIGPWDSLSYNEQFF.

A note on this clone: The same CDR3 can be traced to other DNA sequences in this sample. The genes are TRBV7-9 and TRBJ1-5, with no clear D. Between the trimmed V and J ends, which lost 2 bases and 4 bases, there was a span of 3 bases. Germline V gene sequence: CDR1 SEHNR, CDR2 FQNEAQ (reference sequence). The CDR3 is 12 residues long. CDR3 sequence: CASSLYNQPQHF. CDR3 DNA: TGTGCCAGCAGCTTATATAATCAGCCCCAGCATTTT.